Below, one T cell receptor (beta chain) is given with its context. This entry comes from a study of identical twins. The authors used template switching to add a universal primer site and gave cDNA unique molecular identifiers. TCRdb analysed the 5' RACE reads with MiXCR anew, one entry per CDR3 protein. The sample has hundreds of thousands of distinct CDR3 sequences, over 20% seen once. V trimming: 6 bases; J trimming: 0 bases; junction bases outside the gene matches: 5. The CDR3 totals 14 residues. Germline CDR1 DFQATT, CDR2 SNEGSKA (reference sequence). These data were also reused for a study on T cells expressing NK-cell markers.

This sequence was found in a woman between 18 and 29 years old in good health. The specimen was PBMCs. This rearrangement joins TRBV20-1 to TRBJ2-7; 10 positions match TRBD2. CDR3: CSAETSGSSYEQYF. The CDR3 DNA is TGCAGTGCCGAGACTAGCGGGTCCTCCTACGAGCAGTACTTC.